The 30 T cell receptor beta chains below were found in one sample sequenced in a study of OX40 agonist ivuxolimab in advanced cancers. Using immunoSEQ multiplex PCR, the repertoire was profiled, and TCRdb retains in-frame clones only, with some absent. The sample records around 79,000 clones, roughly 88% being singletons. Sequenced material: CD4+ or CD8+ T cells sorted from blood, taken in a trial of the OX40 agonist ivuxolimab. The receptors stem from an adult with an advanced solid tumor such as melanoma, head and neck, liver or kidney cancer.

CDR3 in DNA: TGTGCCAGCAGCCCGGGACCGGTATATGGCTACACCTTC. It is translated as CASSPGPVYGYTF. The chain couples TRBV2 to TRBJ1-2; D may be TRBD1 (5 bases). Germline CDR1 is SNHLY and CDR2 is FYNNEI. The CDR3 extends over 13 amino acids. Trimming removed 6 bases at V and 5 bases at J, with 13 bases between.

The chain combines TRBV7-2 with TRBJ1-1; no firm D call. Germline lookup yields CDR1 SGHTA and CDR2 FQGNSA. V lost 5 bases and J lost 5, with 12 bases in between. CDR3 length: 13 residues. The CDR3 loop reads CASSLTVGTEAFF. The DNA of the CDR3 is TGTGCCAGCAGCCTGACGGTGGGGACTGAAGCTTTCTTT.

The chain links TRBV7-8 to TRBJ2-3; D could derive from TRBD1 or TRBD2 (6 bases each). The germline V gene has CDR1 SGHVS and CDR2 FQNEAQ. V lost 1 base and J lost 0, with 11 bases in between. The CDR3 runs to 16 residues. DNA of the CDR3: TGTGCCAGCAGCTTAGTAGGGGGGAGTAGCACAGATACGCAGTATTTT. Translated, it gives CASSLVGGSSTDTQYF.

V gene TRBV25-1 combines with J gene TRBJ2-1; D unclear. Trimming removed 3 bases from V and 2 bases from J, with 11 bases in between. Germline V gives CDR1 MGHDK, CDR2 SYGVNS. The CDR3 is 15 residues long. This CDR3 reads CASSDPGETYNEQFF. CDR3 DNA: TGTGCCAGCAGTGATCCCGGAGAGACCTACAATGAGCAGTTCTTC.

Here the CDR3 reads CASSPTVAGNTIYF. The CDR3 DNA reads as TGTGCCAGCTCACCCACGGTAGCCGGAAACACCATATATTTT. The chain has TRBV18 and TRBJ1-3; unclear D gene. This CDR3 has 14 amino acids. The V end lost 3 bases, the J end lost 4 bases, and 10 bases lay between the germline ends. Germline assignment: CDR1 KGHSH and CDR2 LQKENI.

The J gene is TRBJ2-3, the V gene TRBV5-1, with TRBD1 identical over 10 bases. Germline-derived CDR1 and CDR2 are SGHRS and YFSETQ. Unmatched junction bases numbered 4, after V lost 6 bases and J lost 3 bases. The CDR3 runs 14 residues. In nucleotides, the CDR3 is TGCGCCAGCACCTGGACAGGGGGGACAGATACGCAGTATTTT. Translation: CASTWTGGTDTQYF.

As regards this clone: Relative to the germline gene, one junction end is altered; a read error may explain this. This chain connects TRBV11-3 to TRBJ2-1; D remains ambiguous. This CDR3 comprises 13 residues. The germline CDR1 and CDR2 sequences are SGHNT and YENEEA. The CDR3 here is CASSLEADGEQFF. DNA for the CDR3: TGTGCCAGCAGCCTAGAGGCGGACGGGGAGCAGTTCTTC.

This sequence joins TRBV7-6 and TRBJ2-5; D remains unclear. Trimming shortened V by 1 base and J by 0 bases, and 0 bases separated the two germline ends. The CDR3 sequence is 12 residues long. Germline CDR1 and CDR2: SGHVS and FNYEAQ. CDR3: CASSLDQETQYF. CDR3 sequence (DNA): TGTGCCAGCAGCTTAGACCAAGAGACCCAGTACTTC.

The chain has TRBV2 and TRBJ2-3; 8 bases align to TRBD2. Per the germline V gene, CDR1 is SNHLY and CDR2 is FYNNEI. V was clipped by 10 bases and J by 2 bases; unmatched bases: 11. The CDR3 is 15 amino acids. The CDR3 is CATRFGTRITDTQYF. CDR3 nucleotide sequence: TGTGCCACCAGATTCGGGACTAGGATCACAGATACGCAGTATTTT.

The chain uses TRBV7-9 and TRBJ2-1; D ambiguous. Germline CDR1 reads SEHNR; CDR2 reads FQNEAQ (reference sequence). This CDR3 contains 16 residues. V shed 5 bases and J shed 2 bases, with 16 bases lying between them. DNA for the CDR3: TGTGCCAGCAGCCCGGGCCATTCCGCTCCCTACAATGAGCAGTTCTTC. Translated: CASSPGHSAPYNEQFF. The complete variable domain, with remaining parts taken from reference TRBV7-9 and TRBJ2-1, reads DTGVSQNPRHKITKRGQNVTFRCDPISEHNRLYWYRQTLGQGPEFLTYFQNEAQLEKSRLLSDRFSAERPKGSFSTLEIQRTEQGDSAMYLCASSPGHSAPYNEQFFGPGTRLTVL.

This clone was counted once. The chain recombines TRBV19 with TRBJ1-5, with 8 bases that match TRBD1. This CDR3 comprises 16 residues. Germline lookup yields CDR1 LNHDA and CDR2 SQIVND (reference sequence). Germline trimming cut 7 bases from V and 6 bases from J; bases unmatched to any gene: 14. The CDR3 DNA follows: TGTGCCAGTACCGTACAGGGGGGAGACGTGGGTCAGCCCCAGCATTTT. Encoded protein: CASTVQGGDVGQPQHF.

The chain is built from TRBV6-6 and TRBJ2-2; TRBD1 matches at 9 bases. The CDR3 loop spans 13 amino acids. The germline V gene encodes CDR1 MNHNY and CDR2 SVGAGI (reference sequence). V gave up 6 bases and J gave up 6 bases; unmatched junction bases: 2. The CDR3 is CASSWTGAGELFF. DNA for the CDR3: TGTGCCAGCAGCTGGACAGGGGCCGGGGAGCTGTTTTTT.

The sample holds a few counts of this clone. The J gene is TRBJ2-5, the V gene TRBV11-3, with unresolved D. Germline loops: CDR1 SGHNT, CDR2 YENEEA. This CDR3 spans 14 amino acids. The V and J ends lost 1 base and 4 bases respectively, with 10 bases between them. The CDR3: CASSLAWRSETQYF. The CDR3 DNA reads as TGTGCCAGCAGCTTAGCGTGGAGATCAGAGACCCAGTACTTC.

The rearrangement links TRBV19 to TRBJ1-1; 7 bases match TRBD1. Germline V CDR1 and CDR2: LNHDA, SQIVND (reference sequence). V shed 5 bases, J shed 0 bases, and the junction held 6 bases outside the gene matches. This CDR3 contains 15 residues. The CDR3 protein is CASSRRDRVNTEAFF. CDR3 bases: TGTGCCAGTAGTCGACGGGACAGAGTGAACACTGAAGCTTTCTTT.

The chain carries TRBV28 and TRBJ1-2, with 10 positions matching TRBD1. From germline, CDR1 is MDHEN and CDR2 SYDVKM. This CDR3 has 17 residues. V lost 2 bases, J lost 3 bases, and 9 bases stayed unmatched. The CDR3 bases are TGTGCCAGCAGTTTAGGGGGACAGGGGAGTTTGGACTATGGCTACACCTTC. Translation gives CASSLGGQGSLDYGYTF.

V gene TRBV18 combines with J gene TRBJ1-1, with TRBD1 as a possible D gene (5 bases). CDR1 is KGHSH, CDR2 LQKENI, per germline. The CDR3 is 17 residues long. V was trimmed by 2 bases and J by 1 base, leaving 17 bases between them. CDR3 DNA: TGTGCCAGCTCACCAGGGCAGGGACCACTTACGAACACTGAAGCTTTCTTT. Its protein is CASSPGQGPLTNTEAFF.

The chain is built from TRBV7-3 and TRBJ2-1, with TRBD2 matching over 11 bases. The V and J ends lost 5 bases and 7 bases, in that order; junction bases with no gene match: 7. CDR1 SGHTA and CDR2 FQGTGA come from the germline V gene. The CDR3 covers 15 residues. The CDR3 reads CASSPRLAGTNEQFF. Written as DNA, the CDR3 is TGTGCCAGCAGCCCCAGACTAGCGGGAACGAATGAGCAGTTCTTC.

For this clone: Other DNA sequences in this sample translate to the same CDR3. The chain uses TRBV5-1 and TRBJ1-2; no firm D call. The CDR3 is 13 residues long. V lost 0 bases to trimming and J lost 0 bases, with 3 bases between them. CDR1 is SGHRS, CDR2 YFSETQ, per germline. The CDR3 region is CASSLAANYGYTF. CDR3 nucleotides: TGCGCCAGCAGCTTGGCAGCTAACTATGGCTACACCTTC.

The gene calls are TRBV7-9 and TRBJ1-4, with D perhaps TRBD1 (6 bases). Germline CDR1 reads SEHNR; CDR2 reads FQNEAQ (reference sequence). The length of the CDR3 is 14 residues. V lost 5 bases and J 8 bases, leaving 15 bases between the germline ends. The CDR3 loop reads CASSRGGPGEKLFF. The DNA for the CDR3 is TGTGCCAGCAGCAGAGGGGGGCCGGGGGAAAAACTGTTTTTT.

This rearrangement joins TRBV27 to TRBJ2-2; D is undetermined. Trimming stripped 4 bases from V and 1 base from J, with 7 bases between. Germline V gives CDR1 MNHEY, CDR2 SMNVEV (reference sequence). The CDR3 contains 14 residues. CDR3 nucleotide sequence: TGTGCCAGCAGTTATAGCAGGAACACCGGGGAGCTGTTTTTT. Its protein is CASSYSRNTGELFF.

The CDR3 region has the DNA TGTGCCAGCAGCCTTAGGGGGGGGACAGCCTGGGGCACAGATACGCAGTATTTT. Protein: CASSLRGGTAWGTDTQYF. The chain has TRBV11-3 and TRBJ2-3; D assignment may be TRBD1 or TRBD2 (7 bases each). This CDR3 contains 18 residues. The germline gives CDR1 SGHNT, CDR2 YENEEA. V lost 5 bases and J 1 base, leaving 22 bases between the germline ends.

The J gene is TRBJ2-3, the V gene TRBV7-3; tentative D call: TRBD1 (5 bases). The CDR3 is 15 residues long. With 3 bases removed from V and 5 bases from J, the gap between germline ends came to 15 bases. CDR1 is SGHTA, CDR2 FQGTGA, per germline. The CDR3 DNA reads as TGTGCCAGCAGCTTCCGTGCGACAGTGGGAGATACGCAGTATTTT. The encoded protein is CASSFRATVGDTQYF.

This rearrangement joins TRBV6-1 to TRBJ1-2, with D hard to call. The length of the CDR3 is 14 residues. Germline V lookup: CDR1 MNHNS, CDR2 SASEGT. V shed 3 bases and J shed 4 bases, with 12 bases lying between them. CDR3: CASSDPATPYGYTF. The DNA for the CDR3 is TGTGCCAGCAGTGATCCGGCAACACCCTATGGCTACACCTTC.

The genes are TRBV19 and TRBJ1-2, with TRBD1 matching over 9 bases. CDR3 length equals 12 residues. Germline V gene data show CDR1 as LNHDA and CDR2 as SQIVND (reference sequence). Losses at the gene ends were 7 bases for V and 8 bases for J; bases not matched to a gene: 5. For the CDR3, the DNA is TGTGCCAGTAACAGGGGGCATGAAGGCTACACCTTC. Amino acid sequence: CASNRGHEGYTF.

This chain links TRBV19 with TRBJ2-2; 12 positions agree with TRBD1. This CDR3 spans 15 amino acids. CDR1 LNHDA and CDR2 SQIVND come from the germline V gene (reference sequence). The ends lost 6 bases at V and 6 bases at J; junction bases unmatched: 5. CDR3 in amino acids: CASSPGQGAPGELFF. CDR3 in DNA: TGTGCCAGTAGCCCGGGACAGGGGGCCCCCGGGGAGCTGTTTTTT.

The chain carries TRBV4-1 and TRBJ2-1; no definite D call. CDR1 MGHRA and CDR2 YSYEKL come from the germline V gene. V was shortened by 1 base and J by 0 bases, with 10 bases between the two germline ends. CDR3 length equals 16 residues. CDR3 DNA: TGCGCCAGCAGCCAAGCTAGTTCCCCCTCCTACAATGAGCAGTTCTTC. It specifies CASSQASSPSYNEQFF.

The chain recombines TRBV5-4 with TRBJ2-5; D is possibly TRBD2 (6 bases). The CDR3 is made up of 16 amino acids. Germline V gene lookup returns CDR1 SGHNT and CDR2 YYREEE (reference sequence). V gave up 2 bases and J gave up 1 base, with 15 bases separating them. In nucleotides, the CDR3 is TGTGCCAGCAGCTTCCGCGGGGTGGGGACCCAAGAGACCCAGTACTTC. Translation gives CASSFRGVGTQETQYF.

The rearrangement joins TRBV11-1 to TRBJ2-5; D unresolved. The CDR3 contains 15 residues. Trimming cost V 1 base and J 3 bases, with 12 bases left between them. Looked up from germline, CDR1 is SGHAT and CDR2 is FQDESV (reference sequence). CDR3 sequence reads: CASSLDSAKKETQYF. DNA of the CDR3: TGTGCCAGCAGCTTAGATAGTGCCAAGAAAGAGACCCAGTACTTC.

This clone was detected once. This sequence joins TRBV7-6 and TRBJ2-1; 9 positions agree with TRBD2. This CDR3 spans 16 amino acids. Germline V gene lookup returns CDR1 SGHVS and CDR2 FNYEAQ. Germline trimming cut 3 bases from V and 9 bases from J; bases unmatched to any gene: 12. CDR3 coding DNA: TGTGCCAGCAGCTTCCAAGGCGGGGCGGGAGGGCCTGAGCAGTTCTTC. As protein: CASSFQGGAGGPEQFF.

The rearrangement links TRBV5-1 to TRBJ2-7; 10 bases are a match to TRBD2. Germline V gives CDR1 SGHRS, CDR2 YFSETQ. With 4 bases clipped from V and 2 bases from J, the junction kept 3 bases outside the gene matches. This CDR3 is built from 14 residues. CDR3 in amino acids: CASSTGLATYEQYF. CDR3 sequence (DNA): TGCGCCAGCAGCACGGGACTAGCGACCTACGAGCAGTACTTC.